Below, 21 T cell receptor beta chains from the same sample are listed, as sequenced in a study of blood T cell repertoires in COVID-19 (dated by TCRdb to 2019 to 2021). Receptor libraries were prepared by the immunoSEQ multiplex PCR assay. The immuneACCESS repertoire file appears here via TCRdb, limited to in-frame rearrangements. These files lack a portion of the clones; in checked studies, under half of the deficit traces to unresolved V genes, and the cause of the others is not known. Counted in this sample were approximately 170,000 clones; around 85% of them appeared once. About 1.2% of the sample goes to the ten largest clones. Sequencing was carried out using peripheral blood. The receptors come from a man aged 55 to 70 who had recovered from COVID-19.

The chain combines TRBV12-3 or TRBV12-4 with TRBJ1-1; D is ambiguous. V lost 1 base and J 7 bases, leaving 7 bases between the germline ends. CDR3 length equals 12 residues. The CDR3 DNA is TGTGCCAGCAGTTTAGTTGGAGGTGAAGCTTTCTTT. It is translated as CASSLVGGEAFF.

This sequence joins TRBV19 and TRBJ1-5, with 8 bases fitting TRBD1. The CDR3 is 14 residues long. Germline V gives CDR1 LNHDA, CDR2 SQIVND (reference sequence). The V gene end was trimmed by 7 bases and the J gene end by 5 bases; junction bases not matched to a gene: 7. CDR3 coding DNA: TGTGCCAGTACCCCTACAGGGGGAGATCAGCCCCAGCATTTT. This gives the protein CASTPTGGDQPQHF.

This chain uses TRBV11-1 with TRBJ1-2; TRBD1 is a possible D gene (6 bases). The germline V gene has CDR1 SGHAT and CDR2 FQDESV (reference sequence). The CDR3 is 14 amino acids. Trimming cost V 5 bases and J 5 bases, with 15 bases left between them. This chain's CDR3 is CASSDNQGRYGYTF. Written as DNA, the CDR3 is TGTGCCAGCAGCGACAATCAGGGGCGGTATGGCTACACCTTC.

This clone was recorded a few times. The J gene is TRBJ1-1, the V gene TRBV5-5, with 7 positions matching TRBD1. The CDR3 extends over 14 amino acids. With 0 bases clipped from V and 7 bases from J, the junction kept 6 bases outside the gene matches. Germline-derived CDR1 and CDR2 are SGHKS and YYEKEE (reference sequence). CDR3 sequence (DNA): TGTGCCAGCAGCTTGGGACAGGGAAGACGTGAAGCTTTCTTT. Residues: CASSLGQGRREAFF.

V usage is TRBV3-1 (or the pseudogene TRBV3-2) and J usage is TRBJ1-6, with D perhaps TRBD1 (6 bases). Germline CDR1 is LGHDT and CDR2 is YNNKEL (reference sequence). There are 17 residues in the CDR3. Trimming shortened V by 1 base and J by 6 bases, and 16 bases separated the two germline ends. This chain's CDR3 is CASSQAGWGPGNSPLHF. For the CDR3, the DNA is TGTGCCAGCAGCCAAGCCGGGTGGGGGCCAGGTAATTCACCCCTCCACTTT.

The V call is TRBV19, the J call TRBJ2-1, with TRBD1 matching 7 bases. Germline-derived CDR1 and CDR2 are LNHDA and SQIVND (reference sequence). The CDR3 sequence is 16 residues long. V gave up 6 bases and J gave up 0 bases; unmatched junction bases: 8. The chain's CDR3 is CASSLGTASSYNEQFF. Here the CDR3 DNA reads TGTGCCAGTAGCCTAGGGACAGCGAGCTCCTACAATGAGCAGTTCTTC.

The V call is TRBV3-1 (or the pseudogene TRBV3-2), the J call TRBJ1-2; D gene uncertain. This CDR3 region has 12 residues. Looked up from germline, CDR1 is LGHDT and CDR2 is YNNKEL (reference sequence). V was trimmed by 6 bases and J by 8 bases, leaving 13 bases between them. The CDR3 DNA is TGTGCCAGCAGAGCTTGGTCGGGAGGCTACACCTTC. This codes for CASRAWSGGYTF.

This clone appeared once. The chain uses TRBV27 and TRBJ2-2; D is unresolved. V dropped 5 bases and J dropped 5 bases, with 15 bases sitting between them. The CDR3 covers 15 residues. Per the germline V gene, CDR1 is MNHEY and CDR2 is SMNVEV (reference sequence). CDR3 DNA sequence: TGTGCCAGCAGTCCGCCCCGGGTACCGACCGGGGAGCTGTTTTTT. This encodes CASSPPRVPTGELFF.

This rearrangement joins TRBV27 to TRBJ1-2; 10 bases fit TRBD1. CDR3 length equals 16 residues. J was trimmed by 8 bases and V by 5 bases; bases with no gene match: 14. Germline V gene sequence: CDR1 MNHEY, CDR2 SMNVEV (reference sequence). Written as DNA, the CDR3 is TGTGCCAGCAGTCCCCCGGGACAGGGGAGATTGGGGGGCTACACCTTC. This translates into CASSPPGQGRLGGYTF.

There are a few counts of this clone. An end of the junction does not agree with germline; a read error may underlie this. CDR3 sequence (DNA): TGTGCCAGCAGCCTAGGCGGAGGGGGCATGGATGGCTACACCTTC. Its translation is CASSLGGGGMDGYTF. The chain combines TRBV13 with TRBJ1-2; TRBD1 aligns across 7 bases. Per germline, CDR1 PRHDT and CDR2 FYEKMQ (reference sequence). There are 15 residues in the CDR3.

This chain uses TRBV11-3 with TRBJ2-3, with a tentative D call TRBD1 (6 bases). CDR3 size: 15 residues. Trimming left V 1 base short and J 2 bases short, with 10 bases between. CDR1 is SGHNT, CDR2 YENEEA, per germline. The CDR3 DNA is TGTGCCAGCAGCTTAGGTACAGGGTTCACAGATACGCAGTATTTT. This translates into CASSLGTGFTDTQYF. Supplemented by reference TRBV11-3 and TRBJ2-3, the full variable domain reads EAGVVQSPRYKIIEKKQPVAFWCNPISGHNTLYWYLQNLGQGPELLIRYENEEAVDDSQLPKDRFSAERLKGVDSTLKIQPAELGDSAVYLCASSLGTGFTDTQYFGPGTRLTVL.

Only a few counts were recorded for this clone. The V and J genes are TRBV6-5 and TRBJ2-7; 8 bases match TRBD2. CDR3 size: 14 residues. Germline trimming cut 7 bases from V and 8 bases from J; bases unmatched to any gene: 13. CDR1 and CDR2 from the germline V gene are MNHEY and SVGAGI. The CDR3 nucleotides are TGTGCCAGCACGAACGGGAGGGGGAGTATGAAGCAGTACTTC. Encoded protein: CASTNGRGSMKQYF.

The chain links TRBV7-3 to TRBJ2-3; perhaps TRBD1 as D (6 bases). Germline CDR1 and CDR2: SGHTA and FQGTGA. The CDR3 spans 17 residues. Trimming left V 1 base short and J 6 bases short, with 20 bases between. The CDR3 is CASSLKGGPSGMDTQYF. CDR3 bases: TGTGCCAGCAGCTTAAAAGGGGGACCTTCGGGTATGGATACGCAGTATTTT. Full variable domain (outside the CDR3, taken from reference TRBV7-3 and TRBJ2-3): GAGVSQTPSNKVTEKGKYVELRCDPISGHTALYWYRQSLGQGPEFLIYFQGTGAADDSGLPNDRFFAVRPEGSVSTLKIQRTERGDSAVYLCASSLKGGPSGMDTQYFGPGTRLTVL.

This clone was counted at least ten times. The chain carries TRBV29-1 and TRBJ2-7; the D gene is possibly TRBD2 (5 bases). The germline V and J ends were trimmed by 4 bases and 2 bases, with 9 bases remaining between them. The CDR3 has 12 residues. The germline CDR1 and CDR2 sequences are SQVTM and ANQGSEA. CDR3 sequence (DNA): TGCAGCGTTGGGGAGAGCGCCTACGAGCAGTACTTC. This encodes CSVGESAYEQYF.

J is TRBJ2-1 and V is TRBV9; 8 bases are a match to TRBD1. Germline V gene data show CDR1 as SGDLS and CDR2 as YYNGEE. The ends lost 3 bases at V and 7 bases at J; junction bases unmatched: 12. The CDR3 sequence is 16 residues long. CDR3 amino acids: CASSGLQGDAGNEQFF. The CDR3 coding sequence is TGTGCCAGCAGCGGCCTACAGGGGGATGCCGGGAATGAGCAGTTCTTC.

The chain is built from TRBV30 and TRBJ1-6; TRBD1 might be the D (5 bases). There are 15 residues in the CDR3. Germline V gene data show CDR1 as GTSNPN and CDR2 as SVGIG (reference sequence). Trimming removed 0 bases at V and 5 bases at J, with 11 bases between. This chain's CDR3 is CAWSVYRSNNSPLHF. The CDR3, as DNA: TGTGCCTGGAGTGTCTACAGGTCGAATAATTCACCCCTCCACTTT.

This clone is a singleton in its sample. The chain has TRBV29-1 and TRBJ1-4; D gene uncertain. The germline gives CDR1 SQVTM, CDR2 ANQGSEA. This CDR3 region has 14 residues. The V and J ends lost 7 bases and 2 bases respectively, with 14 bases between them. CDR3 DNA: TGCAGCGCCCGGGGTTTGGCGACTAATGAAAAACTGTTTTTT. This encodes CSARGLATNEKLFF.

This chain uses TRBV5-1 with TRBJ2-5; D is unresolved. The CDR3 totals 15 residues. CDR1 SGHRS and CDR2 YFSETQ come from the germline V gene. Trimming cost V 2 bases and J 0 bases, with 11 bases left between them. As DNA, the CDR3 is TGCGCCAGCAGCTTAAACCATGGCAACCAAGAGACCCAGTACTTC. It yields the protein CASSLNHGNQETQYF.

This clone was seen a handful of times. The chain joins TRBV7-3 to TRBJ1-1; the D is unclear. Germline CDR1 SGHTA, CDR2 FQGTGA. Trimming took 0 bases from V and 5 from J, leaving 7 bases between them. This CDR3 spans 13 amino acids. Written as DNA, the CDR3 is TGTGCCAGCAGCTTAACTCAACGGACTGAAGCTTTCTTT. Translated, it gives CASSLTQRTEAFF.

Of note for this clone: Other DNA sequences within the sample encode an identical CDR3. The rearrangement links TRBV7-9 to TRBJ2-5; 9 nucleotides agree with TRBD2. The CDR3 loop spans 13 amino acids. Germline CDR1 SEHNR, CDR2 FQNEAQ (reference sequence). Losses at the gene ends were 2 bases for V and 5 bases for J; bases not matched to a gene: 0. The CDR3 nucleotides are TGTGCCAGCAGCTTAAGCGGGGGGGAGACCCAGTACTTC. Translated: CASSLSGGETQYF.

The chain employs TRBV24-1 and TRBJ1-1, with a weak D call TRBD1 (5 bases). In germline, CDR1 is KGHDR, CDR2 SFDVKD. The V and J ends lost 2 bases and 4 bases respectively, with 25 bases between them. This CDR3 is 19 amino acids long. This chain's CDR3 is CATSDYAFSARGAGTEAFF. The CDR3 DNA reads TGTGCCACCAGTGATTACGCTTTTTCGGCACGCGGGGCGGGCACTGAAGCTTTCTTT.